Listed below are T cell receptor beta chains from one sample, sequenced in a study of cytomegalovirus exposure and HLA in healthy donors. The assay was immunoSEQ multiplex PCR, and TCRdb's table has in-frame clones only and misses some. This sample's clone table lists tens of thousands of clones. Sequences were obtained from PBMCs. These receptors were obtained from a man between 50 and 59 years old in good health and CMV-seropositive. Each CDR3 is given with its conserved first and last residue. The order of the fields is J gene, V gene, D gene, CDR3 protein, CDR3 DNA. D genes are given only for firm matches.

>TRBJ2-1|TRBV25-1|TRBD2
CASSEWSSGINEQFF
TGTGCCAGCAGTGAATGGTCTAGCGGCATCAATGAGCAGTTCTTC
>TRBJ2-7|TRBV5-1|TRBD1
CASSLLPGQLNYEQYF
TGCGCCAGCAGCCTTTTACCGGGACAGCTTAACTACGAGCAGTACTTC
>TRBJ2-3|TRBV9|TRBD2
CASSPRSWTSGSTDTQYF
TGTGCCAGCAGCCCCCGTTCTTGGACTAGCGGGAGCACAGATACGCAGTATTTT
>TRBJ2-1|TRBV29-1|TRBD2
CSVEAGTSSYNEQFF
TGCAGCGTTGAAGCCGGGACTAGCTCCTACAATGAGCAGTTCTTC
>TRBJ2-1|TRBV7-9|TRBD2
CASSLIAGGNNEQFF
TGTGCCAGCAGCTTAATAGCGGGAGGAAACAATGAGCAGTTCTTC
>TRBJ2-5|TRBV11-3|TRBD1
CASSFPGTGTQYF
TGTGCCAGCAGCTTTCCCGGGACAGGGACCCAGTACTTC
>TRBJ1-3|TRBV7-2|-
CASSLDTGSGNTIYF
TGTGCCAGCAGCTTAGATACCGGCTCTGGAAACACCATATATTTT
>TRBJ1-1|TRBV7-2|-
CASSLAENEAFF
TGTGCCAGCAGCTTAGCCGAGAATGAAGCTTTCTTT
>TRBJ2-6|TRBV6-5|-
CASSYRGSGANVLTF
TGTGCCAGCAGTTACAGGGGCTCTGGGGCCAACGTCCTGACTTTC
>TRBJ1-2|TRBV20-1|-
CSARDFGYTF
TGCAGTGCCCGGGACTTTGGCTACACCTTC
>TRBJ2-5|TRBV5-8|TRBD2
CASSPAGGGTQYF
TGTGCCAGCAGCCCAGCGGGAGGCGGGACCCAGTACTTC
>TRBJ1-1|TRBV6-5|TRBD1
CATSPGQDLNTEAFF
TGTGCCACTTCGCCGGGACAGGACTTGAACACTGAAGCTTTCTTT
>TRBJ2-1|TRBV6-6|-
CASSPRYNEQFF
TGTGCCAGCAGTCCCCGCTACAATGAGCAGTTCTTC
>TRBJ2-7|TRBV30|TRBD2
CAWSAGGREGAYEQYF
TGTGCCTGGAGTGCTGGCGGGAGAGAGGGAGCCTACGAGCAGTACTTC
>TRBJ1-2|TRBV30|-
CAWSAVWWGAGYGYTF
TGTGCCTGGAGTGCGGTATGGTGGGGCGCTGGCTATGGCTACACCTTC
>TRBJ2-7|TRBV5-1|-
CASSLGDSNREQYF
TGCGCCAGCAGCTTGGGGGACTCCAATAGGGAGCAGTACTTC
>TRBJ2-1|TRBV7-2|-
CASSLGRQVHEFF
TGTGCCAGCAGCTTAGGGAGACAGGTCCATGAGTTCTTC
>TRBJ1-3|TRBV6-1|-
CASSEWASGNTIYF
TGTGCCAGCAGTGAATGGGCGTCTGGAAACACCATATATTTT
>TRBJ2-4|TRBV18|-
CASSPPEENIQYF
TGTGCCAGCTCACCACCTGAGGAAAACATTCAGTACTTC
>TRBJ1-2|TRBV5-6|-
CASSFWGGQNYGYTF
TGTGCCAGCAGCTTTTGGGGCGGACAGAACTATGGCTACACCTTC
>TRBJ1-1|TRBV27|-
CASSPQANMNTEAFF
TGTGCCAGCAGTCCCCAGGCCAATATGAACACTGAAGCTTTCTTT
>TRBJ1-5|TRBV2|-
CASSLLRGPNQPQHF
TGTGCCAGCTCACTACTGAGAGGGCCTAATCAGCCCCAGCATTTT
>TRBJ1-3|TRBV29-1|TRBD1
CSVANRGLSGNTIYF
TGCAGCGTTGCCAACAGGGGGCTCTCTGGAAACACCATATATTTT
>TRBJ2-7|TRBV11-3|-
CASSLEAGDSYEQYF
TGTGCCAGCAGCTTAGAGGCAGGGGATAGCTACGAGCAGTACTTC
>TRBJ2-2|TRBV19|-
CASSVGGGELFF
TGTGCCAGTTCTGTGGGGGGCGGGGAGCTGTTTTTT
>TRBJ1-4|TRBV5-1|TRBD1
CASRDSETEKLFF
TGCGCCAGCCGGGACAGCGAAACGGAAAAACTGTTTTTT
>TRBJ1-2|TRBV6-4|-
CASSDSAGYGYTF
TGTGCCAGCAGTGACTCGGCAGGCTATGGCTACACCTTC
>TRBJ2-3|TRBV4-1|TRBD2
CASSRTGTSEAADTQYF
TGCGCCAGCAGCCGAACCGGGACTAGTGAGGCGGCAGATACGCAGTATTTT
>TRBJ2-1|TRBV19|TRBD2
CASRLAGLDNEQFF
TGTGCCAGTAGGCTAGCGGGGCTCGACAATGAGCAGTTCTTC
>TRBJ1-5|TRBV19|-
CASSVTTPDQPQHF
TGTGCCAGTAGTGTGACAACCCCTGATCAGCCCCAGCATTTT
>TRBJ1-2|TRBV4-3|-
CASSQDKYRTNYGYTF
TGCGCCAGCAGCCAAGATAAGTACAGGACCAACTATGGCTACACCTTC
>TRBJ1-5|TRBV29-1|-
CSVADSVGNSNQPQHF
TGCAGCGTAGCGGACAGTGTGGGAAACTCTAATCAGCCCCAGCATTTT
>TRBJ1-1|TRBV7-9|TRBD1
CASSPWTGWDTEAFF
TGTGCCAGCAGCCCCTGGACAGGGTGGGACACTGAAGCTTTCTTT
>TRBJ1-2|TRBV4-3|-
CASSQDASGAYGYTF
TGCGCCAGCAGCCAAGACGCATCGGGTGCCTATGGCTACACCTTC
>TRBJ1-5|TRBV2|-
CASRQPGQPQHF
TGTGCCAGCAGGCAGCCGGGACAGCCCCAGCATTTT
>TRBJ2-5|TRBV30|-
CAWSVGTTNQETQYF
TGTGCCTGGAGTGTTGGGACAACAAATCAAGAGACCCAGTACTTC
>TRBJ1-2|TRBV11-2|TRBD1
CASSFEGAGYTF
TGTGCCAGCAGCTTCGAGGGGGCTGGCTACACCTTC
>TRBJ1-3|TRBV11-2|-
CASSYTGNTIYF
TGTGCCAGCAGTTATACTGGAAACACCATATATTTT
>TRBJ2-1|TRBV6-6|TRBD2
CASRDSGRASMNEQFF
TGTGCCAGCAGGGACAGCGGGAGGGCCTCAATGAATGAGCAGTTCTTC
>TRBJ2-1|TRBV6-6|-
CASSFGVSSYNEQFF
TGTGCCAGCAGTTTCGGAGTTAGCTCCTACAATGAGCAGTTCTTC
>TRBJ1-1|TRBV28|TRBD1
CASATLGQGGAEAFF
TGTGCCAGCGCCACCCTGGGACAGGGAGGAGCTGAAGCTTTCTTT
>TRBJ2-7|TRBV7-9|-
CASSLSLNAYEQYF
TGTGCCAGCAGCTTAAGCTTGAATGCCTACGAGCAGTACTTC
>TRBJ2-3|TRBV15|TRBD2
CATSAGVKDTQYF
TGTGCCACCAGCGCGGGAGTAAAAGATACGCAGTATTTT
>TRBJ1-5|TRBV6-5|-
CASSYSQGSNQPQHF
TGTGCCAGCAGTTACAGTCAGGGGAGCAATCAGCCCCAGCATTTT
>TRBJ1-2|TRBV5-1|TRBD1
CASRMGQDVYYGYTF
TGCGCCAGCAGAATGGGACAGGACGTCTACTATGGCTACACCTTC